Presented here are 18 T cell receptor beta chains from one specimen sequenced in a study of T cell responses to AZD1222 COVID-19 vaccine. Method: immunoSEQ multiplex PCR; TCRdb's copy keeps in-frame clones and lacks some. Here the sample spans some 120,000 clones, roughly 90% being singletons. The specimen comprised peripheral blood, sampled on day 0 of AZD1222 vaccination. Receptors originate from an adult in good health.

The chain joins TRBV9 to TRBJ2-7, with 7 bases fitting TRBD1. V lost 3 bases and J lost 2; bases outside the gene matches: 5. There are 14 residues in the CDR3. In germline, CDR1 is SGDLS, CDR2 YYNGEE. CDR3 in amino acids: CASSAGQSAYEQYF. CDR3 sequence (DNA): TGTGCCAGCAGCGCGGGACAGTCGGCCTACGAGCAGTACTTC.

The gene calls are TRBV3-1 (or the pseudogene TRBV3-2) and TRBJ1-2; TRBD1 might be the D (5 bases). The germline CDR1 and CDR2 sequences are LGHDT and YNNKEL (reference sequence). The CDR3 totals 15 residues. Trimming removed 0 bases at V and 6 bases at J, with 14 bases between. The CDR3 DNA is TGTGCCAGCAGCCAAGATCGAGCAGGGAGAAATGGCTACACCTTC. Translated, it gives CASSQDRAGRNGYTF.

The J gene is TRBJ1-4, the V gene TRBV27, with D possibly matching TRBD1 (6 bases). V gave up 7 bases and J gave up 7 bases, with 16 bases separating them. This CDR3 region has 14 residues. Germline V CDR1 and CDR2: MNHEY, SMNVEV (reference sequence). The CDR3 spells CASTSQGKLEKLFF. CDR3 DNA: TGTGCCAGCACCTCACAGGGAAAGCTTGAAAAACTGTTTTTT.

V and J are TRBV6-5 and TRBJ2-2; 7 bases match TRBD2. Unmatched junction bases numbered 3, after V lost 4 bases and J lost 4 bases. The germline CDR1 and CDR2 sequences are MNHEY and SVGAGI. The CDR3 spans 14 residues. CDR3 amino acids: CASSSSGTTGELFF. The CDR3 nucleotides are TGTGCCAGCAGTTCTAGCGGAACCACCGGGGAGCTGTTTTTT.

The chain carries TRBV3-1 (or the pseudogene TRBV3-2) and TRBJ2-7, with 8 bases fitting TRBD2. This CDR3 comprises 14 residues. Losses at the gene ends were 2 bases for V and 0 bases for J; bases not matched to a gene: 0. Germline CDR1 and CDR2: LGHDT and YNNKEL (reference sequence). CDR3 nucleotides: TGTGCCAGCAGCCAAAGCGGGAGCTCCTACGAGCAGTACTTC. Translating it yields CASSQSGSSYEQYF.

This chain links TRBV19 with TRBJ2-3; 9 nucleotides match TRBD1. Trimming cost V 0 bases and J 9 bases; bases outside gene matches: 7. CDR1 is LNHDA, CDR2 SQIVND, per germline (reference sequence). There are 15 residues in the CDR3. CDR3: CASSIDYGTGLTQYF. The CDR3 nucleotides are TGTGCCAGTAGTATAGATTATGGGACAGGGTTAACGCAGTATTTT.

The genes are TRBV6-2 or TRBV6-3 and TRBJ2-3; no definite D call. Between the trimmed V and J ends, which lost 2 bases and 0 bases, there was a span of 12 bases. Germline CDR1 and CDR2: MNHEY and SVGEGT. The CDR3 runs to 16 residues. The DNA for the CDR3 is TGTGCCAGCAGTTACCCTGTGGAGCCTAGCACAGATACGCAGTATTTT. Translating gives CASSYPVEPSTDTQYF.

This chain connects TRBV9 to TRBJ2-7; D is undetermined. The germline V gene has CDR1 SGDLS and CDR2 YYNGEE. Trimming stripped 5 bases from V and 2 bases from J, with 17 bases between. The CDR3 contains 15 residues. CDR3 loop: CASSRRVESTYEQYF. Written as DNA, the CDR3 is TGTGCCAGCAGTCGTAGAGTAGAGTCTACCTACGAGCAGTACTTC.

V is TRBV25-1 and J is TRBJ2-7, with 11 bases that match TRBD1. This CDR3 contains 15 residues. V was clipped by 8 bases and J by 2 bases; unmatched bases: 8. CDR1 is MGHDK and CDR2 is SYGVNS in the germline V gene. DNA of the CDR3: TGTGCCAGCGGCGTGTGGACAGGGGGCACCTACGAGCAGTACTTC. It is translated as CASGVWTGGTYEQYF.

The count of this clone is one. CDR3 nucleotides: TGTGCCAGCAGCGGGTCCGGGACAAGCAATCAGCCCCAGCATTTT. It specifies CASSGSGTSNQPQHF. The genes are TRBV9 and TRBJ1-5, with a possible D match to TRBD1 (6 bases). The CDR3 has 15 amino acids. Trimming removed 3 bases from V and 1 base from J, with 11 bases in between. Per germline, CDR1 SGDLS and CDR2 YYNGEE.

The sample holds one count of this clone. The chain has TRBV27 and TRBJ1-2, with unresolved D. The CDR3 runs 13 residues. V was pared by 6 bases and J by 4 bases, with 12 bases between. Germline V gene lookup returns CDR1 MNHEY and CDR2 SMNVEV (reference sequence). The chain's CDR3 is CASSPFVTYGYTF. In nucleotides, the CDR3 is TGTGCCAGCAGCCCATTTGTGACCTATGGCTACACCTTC.

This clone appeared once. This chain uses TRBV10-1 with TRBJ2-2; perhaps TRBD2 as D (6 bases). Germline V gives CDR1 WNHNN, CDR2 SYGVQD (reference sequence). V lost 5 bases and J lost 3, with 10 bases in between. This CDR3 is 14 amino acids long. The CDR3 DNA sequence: TGCGCCAGCAGTTGGACGGGAGACACCGGGGAGCTGTTTTTT. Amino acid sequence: CASSWTGDTGELFF.

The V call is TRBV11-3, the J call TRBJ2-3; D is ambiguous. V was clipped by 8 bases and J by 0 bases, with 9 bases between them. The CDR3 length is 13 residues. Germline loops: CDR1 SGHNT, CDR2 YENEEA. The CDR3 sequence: CASSRDSTDTQYF. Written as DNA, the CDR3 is TGTGCCAGCTCCCGCGACAGCACAGATACGCAGTATTTT.

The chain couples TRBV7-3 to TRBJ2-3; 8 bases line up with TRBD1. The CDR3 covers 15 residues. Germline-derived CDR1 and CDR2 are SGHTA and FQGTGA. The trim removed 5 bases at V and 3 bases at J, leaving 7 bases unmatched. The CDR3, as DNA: TGTGCCAGCAGCCAAGGACAGGGAAGGACAGATACGCAGTATTTT. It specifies CASSQGQGRTDTQYF.

CDR3 sequence (DNA): TGTGCCAGCAGCCCCGGGGGGGACGAGCAGTACTTC. Translated: CASSPGGDEQYF. The chain employs TRBV7-8 and TRBJ2-7; 8 nucleotides agree with TRBD2. V shed 5 bases, J shed 5 bases, and the junction held 2 bases outside the gene matches. The germline V gene has CDR1 SGHVS and CDR2 FQNEAQ. The CDR3 is 12 residues long.

As DNA, the CDR3 is TGTGCCAGCAGCTTATCTCAAACAAACAATGAGCAGTTCTTC. It codes for CASSLSQTNNEQFF. This sequence joins TRBV11-3 and TRBJ2-1, with no clear D. This CDR3 contains 14 residues. The V end was cut by 2 bases, the J end by 5 bases, with 10 bases between. The germline gives CDR1 SGHNT, CDR2 YENEEA.

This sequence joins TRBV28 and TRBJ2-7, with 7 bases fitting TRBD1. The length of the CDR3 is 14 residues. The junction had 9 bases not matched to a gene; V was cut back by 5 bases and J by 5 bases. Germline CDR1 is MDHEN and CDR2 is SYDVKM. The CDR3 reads CASSPGTVPNEQYF. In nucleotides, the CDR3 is TGTGCCAGCAGTCCCGGGACAGTGCCAAACGAGCAGTACTTC.

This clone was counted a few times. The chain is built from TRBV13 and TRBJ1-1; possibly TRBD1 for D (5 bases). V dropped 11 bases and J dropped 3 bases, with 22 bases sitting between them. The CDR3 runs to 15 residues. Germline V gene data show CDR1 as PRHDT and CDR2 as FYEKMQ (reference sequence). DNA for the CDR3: TGTGCCGCCCAAAGGGGATCTTTGGGAGACACTGAAGCTTTCTTT. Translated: CAAQRGSLGDTEAFF.